The clone carrying this T cell receptor beta chain was detected a few times. The antigen remains undetermined. This specimen comes from a study of blood T cells in healthy people across ages. V gave up 4 bases and J gave up 4 bases, with 8 bases separating them. The CDR3 contains 13 residues. The V gene's germline CDR1 is MNHEY and CDR2 SMNVEV (reference sequence). Study observations and caveats: Relative to aged donors, long-lived donors carried more naive CD4+ cells and displayed higher diversity.

For the second PCR, which ran for roughly 6 to 12 cycles, a sample-barcoded 5' primer and a J-beta primer mix were used. TCRdb called the 5' RACE reads again in MiXCR, with one record for every CDR3 protein. This repertoire shows roughly 1,800,000 distinct CDR3 sequences, approximately 50% found once; its top ten account for less than 2.5%. J is TRBJ1-5 and V is TRBV27; D gene ambiguous. The specimen sequenced was blood. This receptor was obtained from a middle-aged woman in good health. In nucleotides, the CDR3 is TGTGCCAGCAGTTCGATGGGGAATCAGCCCCAGCATTTT. Translating it yields CASSSMGNQPQHF.